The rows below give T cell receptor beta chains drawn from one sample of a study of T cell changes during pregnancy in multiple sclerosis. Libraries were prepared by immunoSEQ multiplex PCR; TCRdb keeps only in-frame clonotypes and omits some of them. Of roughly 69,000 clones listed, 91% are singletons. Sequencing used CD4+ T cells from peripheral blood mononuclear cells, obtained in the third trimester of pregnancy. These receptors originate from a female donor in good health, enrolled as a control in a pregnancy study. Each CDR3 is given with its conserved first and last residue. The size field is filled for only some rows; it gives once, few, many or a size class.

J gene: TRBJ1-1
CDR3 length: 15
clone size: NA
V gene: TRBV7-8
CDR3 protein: CASSSSSQGFTEAFF

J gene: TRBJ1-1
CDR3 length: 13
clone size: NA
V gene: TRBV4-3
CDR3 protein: CASSQDLNTEAFF

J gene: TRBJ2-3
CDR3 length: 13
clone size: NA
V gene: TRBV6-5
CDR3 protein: CASSPRDRHTQYF

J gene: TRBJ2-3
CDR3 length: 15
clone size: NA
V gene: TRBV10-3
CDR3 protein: CAIRGTGGYTDTQYF

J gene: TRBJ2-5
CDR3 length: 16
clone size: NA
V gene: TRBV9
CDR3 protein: CASSVGGGVTQETQYF

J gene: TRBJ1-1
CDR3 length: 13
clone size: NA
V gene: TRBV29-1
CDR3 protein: CSVGGRMNTEAFF

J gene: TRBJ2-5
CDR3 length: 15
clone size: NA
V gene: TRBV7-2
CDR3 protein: CASSSLGGGGETQYF

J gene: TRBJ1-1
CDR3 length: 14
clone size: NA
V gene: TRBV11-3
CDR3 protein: CASREQGRNTEAFF

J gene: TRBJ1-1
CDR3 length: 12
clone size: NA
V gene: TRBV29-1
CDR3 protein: CSVKTMNTEAFF

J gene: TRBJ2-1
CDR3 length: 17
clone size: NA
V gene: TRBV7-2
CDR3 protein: CASSLRTSGTLYNEQFF

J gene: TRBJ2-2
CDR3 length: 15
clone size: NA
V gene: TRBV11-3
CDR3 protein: CASSLGGSRTGELFF

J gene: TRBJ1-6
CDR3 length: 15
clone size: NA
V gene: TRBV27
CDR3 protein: CASSLGQTGNSPLHF

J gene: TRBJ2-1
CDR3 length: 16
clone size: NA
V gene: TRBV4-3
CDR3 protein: CASSQDRVYSYNEQFF

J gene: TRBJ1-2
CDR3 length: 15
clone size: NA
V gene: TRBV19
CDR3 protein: CASSIDRTGRVGYTF

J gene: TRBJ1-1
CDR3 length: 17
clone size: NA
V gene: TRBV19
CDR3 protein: CASRLRGNRGSNTEAFF

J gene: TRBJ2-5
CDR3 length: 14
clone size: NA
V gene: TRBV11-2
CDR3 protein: CASSLSWSQETQYF

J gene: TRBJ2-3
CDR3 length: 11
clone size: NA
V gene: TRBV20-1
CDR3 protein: CSARSPGQDYF

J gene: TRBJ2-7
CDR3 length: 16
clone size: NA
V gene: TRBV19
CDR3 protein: CASSTRGLGSSYEQYF

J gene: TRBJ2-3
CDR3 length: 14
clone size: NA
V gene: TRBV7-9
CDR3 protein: CASSLAGSTDTQYF

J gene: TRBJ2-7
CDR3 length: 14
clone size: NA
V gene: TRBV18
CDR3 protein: CASSKPPPSSEQYF

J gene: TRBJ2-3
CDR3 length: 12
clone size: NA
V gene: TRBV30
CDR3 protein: CASSGAPDTQYF

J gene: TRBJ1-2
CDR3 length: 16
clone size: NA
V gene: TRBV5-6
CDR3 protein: CASSLGQGASAYGYTF

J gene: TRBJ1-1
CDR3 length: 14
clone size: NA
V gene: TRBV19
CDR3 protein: CASSIDRGHTEAFF

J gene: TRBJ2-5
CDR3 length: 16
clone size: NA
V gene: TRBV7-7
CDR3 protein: CASSLGLAGAQETQYF

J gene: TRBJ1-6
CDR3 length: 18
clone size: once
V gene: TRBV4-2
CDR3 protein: CASSQDGTGFSYNSPLHF

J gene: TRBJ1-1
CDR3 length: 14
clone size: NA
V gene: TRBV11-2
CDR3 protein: CASSSQGGLTEAFF

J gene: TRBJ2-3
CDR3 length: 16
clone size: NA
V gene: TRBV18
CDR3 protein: CASSPLPQGLTDTQYF

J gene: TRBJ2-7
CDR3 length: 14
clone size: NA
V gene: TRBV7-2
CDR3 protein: CASSLVAGNYEQYF

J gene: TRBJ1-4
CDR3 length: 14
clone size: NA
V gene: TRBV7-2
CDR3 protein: CASSFGRTNEKLFF

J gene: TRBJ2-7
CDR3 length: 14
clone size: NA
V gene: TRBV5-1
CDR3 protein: CASSQAGTGVEQYF

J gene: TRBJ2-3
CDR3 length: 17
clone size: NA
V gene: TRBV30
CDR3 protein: CAWGDKERGGLTDTQYF

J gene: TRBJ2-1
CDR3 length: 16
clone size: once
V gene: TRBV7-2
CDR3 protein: CASSLAVAGGPGEQFF

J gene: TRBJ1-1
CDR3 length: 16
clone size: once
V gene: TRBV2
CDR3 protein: CASSDPFELMNTEAFF

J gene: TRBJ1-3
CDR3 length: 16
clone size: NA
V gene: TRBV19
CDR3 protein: CASSIEDRGTGNTIYF

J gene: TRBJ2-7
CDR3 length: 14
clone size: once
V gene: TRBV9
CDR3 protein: CASSVDRAGYEQYF

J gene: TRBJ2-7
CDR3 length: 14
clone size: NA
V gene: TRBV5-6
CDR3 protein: CASSGTTGSYEQYF

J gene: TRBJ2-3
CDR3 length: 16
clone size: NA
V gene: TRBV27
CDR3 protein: CASRPGTGSSTDTQYF

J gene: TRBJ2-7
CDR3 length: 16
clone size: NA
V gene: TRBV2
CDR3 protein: CASSGSLESGLGVQYF

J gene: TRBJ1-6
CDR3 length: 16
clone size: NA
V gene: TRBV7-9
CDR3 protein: CATFEIASSYNSPLHF

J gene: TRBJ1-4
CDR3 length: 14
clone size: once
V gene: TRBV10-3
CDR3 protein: CAISPTGGNEKLFF

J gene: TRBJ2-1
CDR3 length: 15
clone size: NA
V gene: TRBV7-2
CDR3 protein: CASSLTGGGYNEQFF

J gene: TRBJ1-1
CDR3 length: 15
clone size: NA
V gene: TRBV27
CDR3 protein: CASSLEGAGNTEAFF

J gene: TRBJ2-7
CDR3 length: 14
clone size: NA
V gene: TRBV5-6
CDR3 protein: CASSFQGARYEQYF

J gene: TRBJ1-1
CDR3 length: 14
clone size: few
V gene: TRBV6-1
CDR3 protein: CASSDIFGNTEAFF

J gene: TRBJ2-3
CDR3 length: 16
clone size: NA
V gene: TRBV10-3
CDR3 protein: CAISSRQNPGTDTQYF

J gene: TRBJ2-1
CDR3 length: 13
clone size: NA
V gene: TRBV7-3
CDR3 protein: CASSQGIPNEQFF

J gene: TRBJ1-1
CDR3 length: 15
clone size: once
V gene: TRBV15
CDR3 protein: CATSRDYLEVTEAFF

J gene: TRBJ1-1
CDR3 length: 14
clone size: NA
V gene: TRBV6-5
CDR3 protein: CASSYGGWNTEAFF

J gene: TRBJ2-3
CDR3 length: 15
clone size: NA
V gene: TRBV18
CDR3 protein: CASSPQTSLGDTQYF

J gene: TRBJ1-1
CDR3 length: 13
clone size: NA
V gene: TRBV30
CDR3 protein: CAWSGQMNTEAFF

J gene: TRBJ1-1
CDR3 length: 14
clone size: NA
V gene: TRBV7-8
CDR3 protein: CASSLARGNTEAFF

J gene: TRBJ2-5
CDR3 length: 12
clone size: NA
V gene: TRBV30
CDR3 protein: CAWSANQETQYF